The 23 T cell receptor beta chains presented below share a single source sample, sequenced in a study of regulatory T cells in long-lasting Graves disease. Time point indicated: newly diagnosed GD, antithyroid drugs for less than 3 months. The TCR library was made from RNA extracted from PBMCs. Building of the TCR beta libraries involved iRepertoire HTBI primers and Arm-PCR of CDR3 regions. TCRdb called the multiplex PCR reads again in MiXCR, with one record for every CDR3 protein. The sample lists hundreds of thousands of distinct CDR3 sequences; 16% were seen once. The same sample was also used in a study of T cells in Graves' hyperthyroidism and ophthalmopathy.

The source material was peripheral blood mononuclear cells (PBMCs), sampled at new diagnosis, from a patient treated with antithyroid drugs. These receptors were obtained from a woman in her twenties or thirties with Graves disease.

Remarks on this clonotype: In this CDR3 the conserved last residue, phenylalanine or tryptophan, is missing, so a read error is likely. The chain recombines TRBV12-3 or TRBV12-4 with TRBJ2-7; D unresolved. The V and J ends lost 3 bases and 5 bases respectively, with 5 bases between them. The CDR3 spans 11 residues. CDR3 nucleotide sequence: TGTGCCAGCAGTTTGGCCGACGAGCAGTACTCC. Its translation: CASSLADEQYS.

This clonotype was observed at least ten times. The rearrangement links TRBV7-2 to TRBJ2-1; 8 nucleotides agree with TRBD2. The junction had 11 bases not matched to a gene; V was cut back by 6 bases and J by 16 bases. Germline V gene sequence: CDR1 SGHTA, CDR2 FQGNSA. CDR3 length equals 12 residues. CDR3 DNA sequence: TGTGCCAGCAGTCTAGGGGGACTAGGTATATTCTTC. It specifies CASSLGGLGIFF.

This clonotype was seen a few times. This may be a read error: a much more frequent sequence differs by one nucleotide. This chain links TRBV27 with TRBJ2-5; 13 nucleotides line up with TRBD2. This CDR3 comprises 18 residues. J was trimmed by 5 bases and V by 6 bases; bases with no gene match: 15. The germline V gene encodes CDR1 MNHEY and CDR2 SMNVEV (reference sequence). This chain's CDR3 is CASSGGGLAGPRGETQYF. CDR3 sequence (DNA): TGTGCCAGCAGCGGAGGGGGACTAGCGGGACCGCGAGGGGAGACCCAGTACTTC.

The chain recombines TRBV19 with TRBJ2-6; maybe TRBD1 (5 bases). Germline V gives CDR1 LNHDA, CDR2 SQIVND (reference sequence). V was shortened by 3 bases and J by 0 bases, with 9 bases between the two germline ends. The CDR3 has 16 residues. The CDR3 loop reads CASSIQGVSGANVLTF. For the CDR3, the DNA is TGTGCCAGTAGTATTCAGGGCGTCTCTGGGGCCAACGTCCTGACTTTC.

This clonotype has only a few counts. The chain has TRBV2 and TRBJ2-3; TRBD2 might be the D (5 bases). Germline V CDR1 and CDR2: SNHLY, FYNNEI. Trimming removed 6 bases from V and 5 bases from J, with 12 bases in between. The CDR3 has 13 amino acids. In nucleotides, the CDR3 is TGTGCCAGCAGAGACGGGGTAGGAGATACGCAGTATTTT. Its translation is CASRDGVGDTQYF. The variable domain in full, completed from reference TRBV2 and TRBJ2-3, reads EPEVTQTPSHQVTQMGQEVILRCVPISNHLYFYWYRQILGQKVEFLVSFYNNEISEKSEIFDDQFSVERPDGSNFTLKIRSTKLEDSAMYFCASRDGVGDTQYFGPGTRLTVL.

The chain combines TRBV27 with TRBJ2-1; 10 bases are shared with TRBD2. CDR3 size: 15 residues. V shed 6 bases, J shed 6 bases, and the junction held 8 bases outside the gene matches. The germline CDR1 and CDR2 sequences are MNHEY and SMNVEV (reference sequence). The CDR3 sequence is CASSPSGRAGNEQFF. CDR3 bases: TGTGCCAGCAGCCCCAGCGGGAGGGCGGGCAATGAGCAGTTCTTC.

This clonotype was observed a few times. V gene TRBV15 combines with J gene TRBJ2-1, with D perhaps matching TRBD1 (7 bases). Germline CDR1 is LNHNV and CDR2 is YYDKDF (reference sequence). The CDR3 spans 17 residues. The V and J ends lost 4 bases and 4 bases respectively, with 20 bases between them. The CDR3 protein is CATSNNRGDSKYNEQFF. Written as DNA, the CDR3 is TGTGCCACCAGCAATAATCGCGGGGACAGCAAGTACAATGAGCAGTTCTTC.

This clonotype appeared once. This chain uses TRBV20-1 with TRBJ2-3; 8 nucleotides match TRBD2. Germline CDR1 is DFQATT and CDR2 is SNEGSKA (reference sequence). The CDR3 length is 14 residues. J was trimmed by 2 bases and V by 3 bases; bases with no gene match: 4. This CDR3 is CSASREGFTDTQYF. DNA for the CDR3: TGCAGTGCTAGCCGGGAGGGATTCACAGATACGCAGTATTTT.

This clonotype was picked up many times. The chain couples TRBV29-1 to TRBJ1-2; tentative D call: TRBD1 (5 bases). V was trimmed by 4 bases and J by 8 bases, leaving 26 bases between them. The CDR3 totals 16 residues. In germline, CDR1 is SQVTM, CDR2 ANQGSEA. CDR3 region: CSVVPRPWGGEEGYTF. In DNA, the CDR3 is TGCAGCGTTGTGCCCCGTCCTTGGGGGGGGGAGGAAGGCTACACCTTC. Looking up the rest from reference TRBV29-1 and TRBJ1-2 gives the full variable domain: SAVISQKPSRDICQRGTSLTIQCQVDSQVTMMFWYRQQPGQSLTLIATANQGSEATYESGFVIDKFPISRPNLTFSTLTVSNMSPEDSSIYLCSVVPRPWGGEEGYTFGSGTRLTVV.

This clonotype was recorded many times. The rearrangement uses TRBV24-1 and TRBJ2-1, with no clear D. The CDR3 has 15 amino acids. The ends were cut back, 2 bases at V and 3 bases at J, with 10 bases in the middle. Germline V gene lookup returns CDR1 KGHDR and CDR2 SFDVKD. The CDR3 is CATSDYKGRYNEQFF. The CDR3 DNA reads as TGTGCCACCAGTGATTACAAAGGCCGCTACAATGAGCAGTTCTTC.

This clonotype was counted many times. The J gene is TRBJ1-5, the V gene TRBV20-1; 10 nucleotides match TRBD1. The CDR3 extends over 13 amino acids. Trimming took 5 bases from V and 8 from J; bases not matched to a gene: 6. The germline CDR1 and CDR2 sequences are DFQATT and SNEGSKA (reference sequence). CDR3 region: CSALGQGLKPQHF. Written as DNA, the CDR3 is TGCAGTGCTTTGGGACAGGGGTTGAAGCCCCAGCATTTT.

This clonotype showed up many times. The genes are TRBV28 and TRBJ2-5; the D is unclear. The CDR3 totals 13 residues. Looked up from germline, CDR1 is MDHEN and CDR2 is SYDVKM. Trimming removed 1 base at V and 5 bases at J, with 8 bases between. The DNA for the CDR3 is TGTGCCAGCAGTTTATCGGTGGGGGAGACCCAGTACTTC. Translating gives CASSLSVGETQYF.

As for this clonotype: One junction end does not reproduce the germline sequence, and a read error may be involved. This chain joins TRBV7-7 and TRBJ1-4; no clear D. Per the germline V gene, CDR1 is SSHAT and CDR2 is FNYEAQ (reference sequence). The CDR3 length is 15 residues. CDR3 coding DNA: TGTGCTAGCAGCCCCGGACGGAGTCCTAATGAAAAACTGTTTTTT. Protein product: CASSPGRSPNEKLFF. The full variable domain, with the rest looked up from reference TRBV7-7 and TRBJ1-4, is GAGVSQSPRYKVTKRGQDVTLRCDPISSHATLYWYQQALGQGPEFLTYFNYEAQPDKSGLPSDRFSAERPEGSISTLTIQRTEQRDSAMYRCASSPGRSPNEKLFFGSGTQLSVL.

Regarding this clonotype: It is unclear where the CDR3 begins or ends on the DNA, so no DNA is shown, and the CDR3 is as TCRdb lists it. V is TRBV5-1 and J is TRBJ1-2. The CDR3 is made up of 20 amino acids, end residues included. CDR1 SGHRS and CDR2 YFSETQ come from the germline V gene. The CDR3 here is CASSFYICSAEDVGSYGYTF.

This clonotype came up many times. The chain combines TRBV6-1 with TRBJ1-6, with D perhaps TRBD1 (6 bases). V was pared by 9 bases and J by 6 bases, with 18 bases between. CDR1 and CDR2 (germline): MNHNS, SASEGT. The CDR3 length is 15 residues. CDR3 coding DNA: TGTGCCAGTCGGAGGGGGATAGGTTCTAATTCACCCCTCCACTTT. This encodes CASRRGIGSNSPLHF.

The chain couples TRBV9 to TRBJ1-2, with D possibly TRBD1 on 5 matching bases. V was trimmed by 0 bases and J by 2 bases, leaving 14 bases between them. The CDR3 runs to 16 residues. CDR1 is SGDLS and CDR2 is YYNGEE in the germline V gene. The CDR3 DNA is TGTGCCAGCAGCGTAGACATCGGGACGATGAACTATGGCTACACCTTC. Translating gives CASSVDIGTMNYGYTF.

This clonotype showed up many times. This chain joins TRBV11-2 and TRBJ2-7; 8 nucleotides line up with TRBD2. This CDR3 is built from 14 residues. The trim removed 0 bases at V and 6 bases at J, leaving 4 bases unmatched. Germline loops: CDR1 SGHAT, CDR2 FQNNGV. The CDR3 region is CASSLEGLVGEQYF. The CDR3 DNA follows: TGTGCCAGCAGCTTAGAGGGACTAGTAGGCGAGCAGTACTTC.

The CDR3, as DNA: TGCGCCAGCAGCTTGGAAGCGGGAGATGGTACAGATACGCAGTATTTT. It yields the protein CASSLEAGDGTDTQYF. This sequence joins TRBV5-1 and TRBJ2-3; 8 bases line up with TRBD2. Per germline, CDR1 SGHRS and CDR2 YFSETQ. The CDR3 covers 16 residues. The V and J ends lost 0 bases and 3 bases, in that order; junction bases with no gene match: 6.

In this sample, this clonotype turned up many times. CDR3 protein: CASSLSSPPYEQYF. For the CDR3, the DNA is TGTGCCAGCAGTTTGTCCAGCCCTCCCTACGAGCAGTACTTC. The chain joins TRBV28 to TRBJ2-7, with D unresolved. Germline V gives CDR1 MDHEN, CDR2 SYDVKM. Trimming took off 3 bases at V and 2 bases at J, with 11 bases between the two ends. The CDR3 loop spans 14 amino acids.

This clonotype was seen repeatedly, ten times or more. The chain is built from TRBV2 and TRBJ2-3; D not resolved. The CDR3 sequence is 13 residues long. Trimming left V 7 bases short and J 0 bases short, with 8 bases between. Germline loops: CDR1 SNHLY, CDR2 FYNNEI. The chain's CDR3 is CASKYVSTDTQYF. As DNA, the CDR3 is TGTGCCAGCAAGTACGTGAGCACAGATACGCAGTATTTT.

In DNA, the CDR3 is TGCGCCAGCAGCAGGATTGATCGCAACACCGGGGAGCTGTTTTTT. This sequence encodes CASSRIDRNTGELFF. V usage is TRBV5-1 and J usage is TRBJ2-2, with unresolved D. This CDR3 has 15 residues. Between the trimmed V and J ends, which lost 4 bases and 2 bases, there was a span of 12 bases. The germline gives CDR1 SGHRS, CDR2 YFSETQ.

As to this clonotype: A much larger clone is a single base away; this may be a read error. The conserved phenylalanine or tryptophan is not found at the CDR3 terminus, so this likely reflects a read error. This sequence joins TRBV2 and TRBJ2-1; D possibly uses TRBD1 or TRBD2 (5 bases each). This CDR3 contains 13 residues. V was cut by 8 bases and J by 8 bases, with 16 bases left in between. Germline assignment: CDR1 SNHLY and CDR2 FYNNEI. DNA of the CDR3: TGTGCCAGCGGTCAGAGGGGATCACATGAGCAGTTCCTC. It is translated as CASGQRGSHEQFL.

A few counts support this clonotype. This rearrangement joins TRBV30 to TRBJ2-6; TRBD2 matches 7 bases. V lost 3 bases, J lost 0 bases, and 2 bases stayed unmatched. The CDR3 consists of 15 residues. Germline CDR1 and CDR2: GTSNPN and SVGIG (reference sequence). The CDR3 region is CAWRGEGSGANVLTF. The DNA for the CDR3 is TGTGCCTGGAGGGGGGAGGGCTCTGGGGCCAACGTCCTGACTTTC.